The text below deals with one TCR beta chain. The antigen is unknown. This sample is drawn from a study of OX40 agonist ivuxolimab in advanced cancers. Whole-study results and caveats: Relative to CD4+, CD8+ T cells held more expanded clones on average.

The cohort excluded patients with autoimmune disease history or systemic immunosuppression. Collection of blood occurred at baseline, at cycle 4 day 1, and at cycle 7 day 1. Germline V gene lookup returns CDR1 SGDLS and CDR2 YYNGEE. The CDR3 runs to 17 residues. V lost 6 bases and J lost 0; bases outside the gene matches: 4. Repertoires were generated with immunoSEQ multiplex PCR, while TCRdb's copy carries only in-frame clones and drops some. The profile shows nearly 90,000 clones, 80% to 90% of them singletons. Sequenced here: CD4+ or CD8+ T cells sorted from blood, sampled in a trial of the OX40 agonist ivuxolimab. This sequence was found in an adult with an advanced solid tumor such as melanoma, head and neck, liver or kidney cancer. This chain connects TRBV9 to TRBJ2-1; 15 nucleotides agree with TRBD2. CDR3 in amino acids: CASIGTSGGLSYNEQFF. As DNA, the CDR3 is TGTGCCAGCATTGGGACTAGCGGGGGGCTCTCCTACAATGAGCAGTTCTTC.